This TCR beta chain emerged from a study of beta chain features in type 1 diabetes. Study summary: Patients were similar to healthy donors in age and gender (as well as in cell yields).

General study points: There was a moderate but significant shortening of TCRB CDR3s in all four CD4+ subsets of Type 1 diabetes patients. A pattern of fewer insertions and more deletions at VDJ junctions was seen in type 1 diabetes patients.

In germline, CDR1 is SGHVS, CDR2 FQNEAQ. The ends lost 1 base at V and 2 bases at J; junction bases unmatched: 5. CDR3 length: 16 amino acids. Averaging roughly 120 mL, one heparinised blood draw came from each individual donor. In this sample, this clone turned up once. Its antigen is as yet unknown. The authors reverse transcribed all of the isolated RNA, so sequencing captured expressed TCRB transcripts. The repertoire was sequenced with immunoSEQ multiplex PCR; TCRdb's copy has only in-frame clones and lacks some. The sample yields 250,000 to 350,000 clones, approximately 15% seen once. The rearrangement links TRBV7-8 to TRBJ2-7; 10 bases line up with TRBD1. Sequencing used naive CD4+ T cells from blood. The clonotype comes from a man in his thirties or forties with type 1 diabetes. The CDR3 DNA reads TGTGCCAGCAGCTTAGTATGGACAGGGGGAACCTACGAGCAGTACTTC. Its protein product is CASSLVWTGGTYEQYF.